Below are 29 T cell receptor beta chains sequenced from a single sample in a study of cytomegalovirus exposure and HLA in healthy donors. PCR employed 60 Vbeta and 13 Jbeta primers. This table comes from immunoSEQ multiplex PCR, and its TCRdb copy is limited to in-frame clones, with some not included. This table holds 150,000 or so clones, around 80% found once. The sequenced sample consisted of PBMCs. The receptors were sampled from a woman aged 40-49 years in good health and CMV-seronegative.

The V and J genes are TRBV4-3 and TRBJ2-2; TRBD2 matches 8 bases. With 0 bases clipped from V and 1 base from J, the junction kept 13 bases outside the gene matches. The germline CDR1 and CDR2 sequences are LGHNA and YSLEER. The CDR3 runs 20 residues. CDR3 region: CASSQDFSLAATRNTGELFF. The CDR3 nucleotides are TGCGCCAGCAGCCAAGATTTTTCACTAGCGGCGACACGGAACACCGGGGAGCTGTTTTTT.

The chain uses TRBV9 and TRBJ2-5; no definite D call. V was trimmed by 0 bases and J by 5 bases, leaving 17 bases between them. CDR3 length equals 16 residues. Germline assignment: CDR1 SGDLS and CDR2 YYNGEE. In DNA, the CDR3 is TGTGCCAGCAGCGTAGGCCGCGCAGGCCTTGGGGAGACCCAGTACTTC. This encodes CASSVGRAGLGETQYF. The whole variable domain, filled in from reference TRBV9 and TRBJ2-5, reads DSGVTQTPKHLITATGQRVTLRCSPRSGDLSVYWYQQSLDQGLQFLIQYYNGEERAKGNILERFSAQQFPDLHSELNLSSLELGDSALYFCASSVGRAGLGETQYFGPGTRLLVL.

The chain carries TRBV5-4 and TRBJ2-7, with 13 bases lining up with TRBD2. The CDR3 has 16 amino acids. With V trimmed by 3 bases and J by 5 bases, 8 bases remained unmatched. Germline V gene lookup returns CDR1 SGHNT and CDR2 YYREEE (reference sequence). Here the CDR3 DNA reads TGTGCCAGCAGCTGGCGCCCCGGACTAGCGGGAGACGAGCAGTACTTC. It encodes CASSWRPGLAGDEQYF.

Only a few counts were recorded for this clone. The CDR3 DNA follows: TGTGCCAGCAGCGATAGGGGGCGTTCAGGGGGCCAGACCCAGTACTTC. Protein: CASSDRGRSGGQTQYF. The rearrangement uses TRBV28 and TRBJ2-5, with 8 positions matching TRBD1. Looked up from germline, CDR1 is MDHEN and CDR2 is SYDVKM. The CDR3 has 16 amino acids. The V gene end was trimmed by 6 bases and the J gene end by 6 bases; junction bases not matched to a gene: 15.

This chain links TRBV27 with TRBJ1-2; tentative D call: TRBD1 (5 bases). CDR3 size: 16 residues. Trimming took 7 bases from V and 1 from J, leaving 19 bases between them. Germline CDR1 reads MNHEY; CDR2 reads SMNVEV (reference sequence). Written as DNA, the CDR3 is TGTGCCAGCACCCGTTTACCGCTGGGACTTAACTATGGCTACACCTTC. Protein: CASTRLPLGLNYGYTF.

V is TRBV7-3 and J is TRBJ2-1, with 9 bases fitting TRBD1. Germline V gives CDR1 SGHTA, CDR2 FQGTGA. The CDR3 has 15 residues. V dropped 3 bases and J dropped 8; count of bases not matched to a gene: 8. The CDR3 loop is CASSFNRGRGDEQFF. In DNA form, the CDR3 reads TGTGCCAGCAGCTTTAACAGGGGGCGCGGCGATGAGCAGTTCTTC. The complete variable domain, with remaining parts taken from reference TRBV7-3 and TRBJ2-1, reads GAGVSQTPSNKVTEKGKYVELRCDPISGHTALYWYRQSLGQGPEFLIYFQGTGAADDSGLPNDRFFAVRPEGSVSTLKIQRTERGDSAVYLCASSFNRGRGDEQFFGPGTRLTVL.

The chain combines TRBV5-1 with TRBJ2-3; 7 bases map to TRBD2. This CDR3 region has 16 residues. J lost 0 bases, V lost 5 bases, and 9 bases had no gene match. Germline V gives CDR1 SGHRS, CDR2 YFSETQ. CDR3 DNA sequence: TGCGCCAGCAGTTTACGTCGGACTAGAAGCACAGATACGCAGTATTTT. Encoded protein: CASSLRRTRSTDTQYF.

The V call is TRBV5-1, the J call TRBJ2-3, with D perhaps TRBD2 (6 bases). This CDR3 spans 15 amino acids. Germline V CDR1 and CDR2: SGHRS, YFSETQ. V gave up 5 bases and J gave up 0 bases, with 13 bases separating them. CDR3: CASSPREPSTDTQYF. In DNA form, the CDR3 reads TGCGCCAGCAGTCCCCGGGAGCCTAGCACAGATACGCAGTATTTT.

This clone came up once. The rearrangement uses TRBV4-1 and TRBJ1-4, with D uncertain. CDR1 is MGHRA, CDR2 YSYEKL, per germline. This CDR3 is built from 18 residues. V was shortened by 4 bases and J by 0 bases, with 18 bases between the two germline ends. CDR3 residues: CASSRPSGFAATNEKLFF. The CDR3 nucleotides read TGCGCCAGCAGCCGGCCCTCGGGGTTTGCTGCAACTAATGAAAAACTGTTTTTT.

The rearrangement joins TRBV9 to TRBJ1-1; D perhaps matches TRBD1 (6 bases). V shed 4 bases and J shed 3 bases, with 13 bases lying between them. CDR3 size: 14 residues. CDR1 and CDR2 (germline): SGDLS, YYNGEE. The CDR3 DNA is TGTGCCAGCAGCCCTACAGGGACCGACACTGAAGCTTTCTTT. This sequence encodes CASSPTGTDTEAFF.

The chain carries TRBV7-2 and TRBJ1-1, with D perhaps TRBD1 (6 bases). This CDR3 has 13 amino acids. V gave up 6 bases and J gave up 2 bases, with 10 bases separating them. Germline CDR1 reads SGHTA; CDR2 reads FQGNSA. CDR3 in amino acids: CASSWTDNTEAFF. The CDR3, as DNA: TGTGCCAGCAGTTGGACAGACAACACTGAAGCTTTCTTT. The variable domain in full, with the rest retrieved from reference TRBV7-2 and TRBJ1-1, is GAGVSQSPSNKVTEKGKDVELRCDPISGHTALYWYRQSLGQGLEFLIYFQGNSAPDKSGLPSDRFSAERTGGSVSTLTIQRTQQEDSAVYLCASSWTDNTEAFFGQGTRLTVV.

This chain joins TRBV7-2 and TRBJ2-7, with TRBD1 matching over 7 bases. Germline CDR1 reads SGHTA; CDR2 reads FQGNSA. V shed 1 base and J 1 base; nucleotides not matched to a gene: 4. This CDR3 is 15 amino acids long. CDR3 bases: TGTGCCAGCAGCTTAGTGCCAGGGGGATCCTACGAGCAGTACTTC. Translating it yields CASSLVPGGSYEQYF.

The chain couples TRBV11-2 to TRBJ2-1, with D perhaps matching TRBD2 (5 bases). The CDR3 extends over 12 amino acids. Germline CDR1 SGHAT, CDR2 FQNNGV. V lost 4 bases and J 9 bases, leaving 10 bases between the germline ends. The CDR3 reads CASSSVSGEQFF. The CDR3 region has the DNA TGTGCCAGCAGCTCTGTAAGCGGTGAGCAGTTCTTC. Combining the CDR3 with reference TRBV11-2 and TRBJ2-1 gives the whole variable domain EAGVAQSPRYKIIEKRQSVAFWCNPISGHATLYWYQQILGQGPKLLIQFQNNGVVDDSQLPKDRFSAERLKGVDSTLKIQPAKLEDSAVYLCASSSVSGEQFFGPGTRLTVL.

A few counts support this clone. The V gene is TRBV11-2, the J gene TRBJ1-1; no definite D call. V was clipped by 5 bases and J by 1 base, with 8 bases between them. The CDR3 extends over 13 amino acids. Germline V lookup: CDR1 SGHAT, CDR2 FQNNGV. Here the CDR3 reads CASSPGENTEAFF. CDR3 in DNA: TGTGCCAGCAGCCCCGGAGAGAACACTGAAGCTTTCTTT.

V usage is TRBV11-1 and J usage is TRBJ2-7, with TRBD2 as a possible D gene (6 bases). This CDR3 comprises 14 residues. The germline CDR1 and CDR2 sequences are SGHAT and FQDESV (reference sequence). V was cut by 4 bases and J by 2 bases, with 12 bases left in between. CDR3 bases: TGTGCCAGCAGCTATTTCGGGGGAGCCTACGAGCAGTACTTC. The encoded protein is CASSYFGGAYEQYF. Variable domain in full (rest from reference TRBV11-1 and TRBJ2-7): EAEVAQSPRYKITEKSQAVAFWCDPISGHATLYWYRQILGQGPELLVQFQDESVVDDSQLPKDRFSAERLKGVDSTLKIQPAELGDSAMYLCASSYFGGAYEQYFGPGTRLTVT.

J is TRBJ1-1 and V is TRBV7-9; the D gene is possibly TRBD1 (6 bases). The CDR3 extends over 14 amino acids. The germline V gene has CDR1 SEHNR and CDR2 FQNEAQ (reference sequence). V dropped 5 bases and J dropped 5 bases, with 15 bases sitting between them. The CDR3 protein is CASSQQGGQTEAFF. As DNA, the CDR3 is TGTGCCAGCAGCCAACAGGGAGGGCAGACTGAAGCTTTCTTT.

Details on this clone: A junction boundary mismatches the germline segment, possibly from a read error. This chain links TRBV15 with TRBJ1-1; maybe TRBD1 (5 bases). Germline V gives CDR1 LNHNV, CDR2 YYDKDF (reference sequence). The CDR3 sequence is 14 residues long. For the CDR3, the DNA is TGTGCCACCAGCAAATCAGGGTGGAACGCTGAAGCTTTCTTT. Its protein is CATSKSGWNAEAFF.

This clone was found once. V is TRBV19 and J is TRBJ1-4, with D perhaps TRBD1 (5 bases). Germline CDR1 reads LNHDA; CDR2 reads SQIVND (reference sequence). Trimming left V 3 bases short and J 8 bases short, with 19 bases between. CDR3 size: 16 residues. CDR3 nucleotide sequence: TGTGCCAGTAGTATCGCGTCACCAGGGTTATACGAAAAACTGTTTTTT. Residues: CASSIASPGLYEKLFF.

This rearrangement joins TRBV4-2 to TRBJ2-3; 10 nucleotides line up with TRBD2. From germline, CDR1 is LGHNA and CDR2 YNFKEQ. Germline trimming cut 0 bases from V and 6 bases from J; bases unmatched to any gene: 9. The CDR3 runs to 17 residues. In nucleotides, the CDR3 is TGTGCCAGCAGCCAAGAACCTAGCGGGAGATCGGCCGATACGCAGTATTTT. As protein: CASSQEPSGRSADTQYF.

The chain uses TRBV5-8 and TRBJ2-5, with D unresolved. The last part of the DNA fits TRBJ2-7 better; the J call may be wrong. The CDR3 is made up of 11 amino acids. Looked up from germline, CDR1 is SGHTS and CDR2 is YDEGEE. CDR3 in amino acids: CASSRSYEQYF. CDR3 nucleotide sequence: TGTGCCAGCAGCCGATCGTACGAGCAGTACTTC.

The sample holds a few counts of this clone. The CDR3 DNA sequence: TGTGCCAGCAGTCTCAGTGCCGGGGCCAACGTCCTGACTTTC. It yields the protein CASSLSAGANVLTF. The chain couples TRBV28 to TRBJ2-6, with no clear D. CDR1 and CDR2 (germline): MDHEN, SYDVKM. The CDR3 has 14 residues. V was trimmed by 5 bases and J by 4 bases, leaving 9 bases between them.

The chain recombines TRBV28 with TRBJ1-6, with TRBD1 matching 10 bases. CDR1 is MDHEN, CDR2 SYDVKM, per germline. CDR3 length: 15 residues. Losses at the gene ends were 6 bases for V and 6 bases for J; bases not matched to a gene: 5. The CDR3 loop reads CASRPGTGVNSPLHF. DNA of the CDR3: TGTGCCAGCAGGCCCGGGACAGGGGTTAATTCACCCCTCCACTTT. Together with reference TRBV28 and TRBJ1-6, the CDR3 gives the full variable domain: DVKVTQSSRYLVKRTGEKVFLECVQDMDHENMFWYRQDPGLGLRLIYFSYDVKMKEKGDIPEGYSVSREKKERFSLILESASTNQTSMYLCASRPGTGVNSPLHFGNGTRLTVT.

The gene calls are TRBV7-9 and TRBJ2-7, with D uncertain. CDR1 and CDR2 (germline): SEHNR, FQNEAQ (reference sequence). V was shortened by 4 bases and J by 2 bases, with 12 bases between the two germline ends. This CDR3 has 14 residues. Here the CDR3 DNA reads TGTGCCAGCAGCTCCAGAGGTTCGCCCTACGAGCAGTACTTC. This translates into CASSSRGSPYEQYF. The whole variable domain, filled in from reference TRBV7-9 and TRBJ2-7, reads DTGVSQNPRHKITKRGQNVTFRCDPISEHNRLYWYRQTLGQGPEFLTYFQNEAQLEKSRLLSDRFSAERPKGSFSTLEIQRTEQGDSAMYLCASSSRGSPYEQYFGPGTRLTVT.

This clone was detected a few times. The rearrangement uses TRBV4-1 and TRBJ2-1, with D tentatively TRBD1 (5 bases). The CDR3 is 15 amino acids. From germline, CDR1 is MGHRA and CDR2 YSYEKL. Trimming removed 3 bases from V and 3 bases from J, with 12 bases in between. The CDR3 sequence: CASSHRVQDYNEQFF. The CDR3 region has the DNA TGCGCCAGCAGCCACAGGGTTCAGGACTACAATGAGCAGTTCTTC.

The chain links TRBV27 to TRBJ2-7; D gene ambiguous. Between the trimmed V and J ends, which lost 4 bases and 2 bases, there was a span of 12 bases. This CDR3 has 14 residues. Germline assignment: CDR1 MNHEY and CDR2 SMNVEV (reference sequence). In nucleotides, the CDR3 is TGTGCCAGCAGTTCTACCTCTCCCGCCTACGAGCAGTACTTC. This translates into CASSSTSPAYEQYF.

The rearrangement uses TRBV5-1 and TRBJ2-5; D is unclear. The CDR3 has 15 amino acids. Germline V gene lookup returns CDR1 SGHRS and CDR2 YFSETQ. V lost 5 bases, J lost 0 bases, and 14 bases lay in between. The CDR3 DNA reads TGCGCCAGCAGTTCCCTTTCCACAGACCAAGAGACCCAGTACTTC. Translating gives CASSSLSTDQETQYF.

This chain connects TRBV7-2 to TRBJ2-1; D is unclear. CDR1 SGHTA and CDR2 FQGNSA come from the germline V gene. V lost 5 bases and J 6 bases, leaving 11 bases between the germline ends. The CDR3 runs 13 residues. The CDR3 protein is CASSLIRFNEQFF. CDR3 coding DNA: TGTGCCAGCAGCCTAATTAGATTCAATGAGCAGTTCTTC.

The chain combines TRBV11-2 with TRBJ1-1, with D perhaps TRBD1 (6 bases). The germline V gene has CDR1 SGHAT and CDR2 FQNNGV. CDR3 length equals 13 residues. Deletions cut 8 bases from V and 1 base from J, with 11 bases between. The CDR3 region is CASYKGENTEAFF. The CDR3 bases are TGTGCCAGCTACAAGGGGGAGAACACTGAAGCTTTCTTT.

The V call is TRBV4-2, the J call TRBJ2-7, with 9 bases aligning to TRBD2. Per the germline V gene, CDR1 is LGHNA and CDR2 is YNFKEQ. J lost 2 bases, V lost 0 bases, and 17 bases had no gene match. This CDR3 is 20 amino acids long. This CDR3 reads CASSQDGILAGPGNPYEQYF. In DNA form, the CDR3 reads TGTGCCAGCAGCCAAGATGGAATACTAGCGGGCCCGGGGAACCCCTACGAGCAGTACTTC.